This T cell receptor (beta chain) was retrieved from a study of cytomegalovirus exposure and HLA in healthy donors. Across the study: The same platform used for the approximately 670 first-cohort repertoires was also used for the roughly 120 validation repertoires, as a later analysis reported.

Whole-study findings and limits: That first-cohort TCR clusters tended to co-occur in the approximately 120 validation repertoires was found in a later analysis. As confirmed in vitro, a few CMV-associated chains were specific for CMV antigens.

Remarks on this clone: Its antigen is as yet unknown.

The CDR3 length is 17 residues. CDR1 is KGHSH and CDR2 is LQKENI in the germline V gene. V lost 2 bases and J lost 0; bases outside the gene matches: 4. Assay used: immunoSEQ multiplex PCR; TCRdb lists only in-frame clones, some missing. Found here are some 310,000 clones, approximately 85% of them singletons; the top ten hold over 0.9%. J is TRBJ2-6 and V is TRBV18, with 7 bases lining up with TRBD1. The sequenced sample was PBMCs. The receptor's source is a man aged 30-40 years in good health and CMV-seronegative. The CDR3 DNA is TGTGCCAGCTCACCAATGAGACAGGGCTCTGGGGCCAACGTCCTGACTTTC. Protein: CASSPMRQGSGANVLTF.